Sequencing of this T cell receptor beta chain was carried out in a study of CD8 T cells in ankylosing spondylitis. Molecular-barcoded quantitative 5'-RACE produced these TCR beta libraries. TCRdb ran MiXCR on the 5' RACE reads and lists one entry per CDR3 protein. The data show approximately 290,000 distinct CDR3 sequences, less than 25% seen once. The junction had 10 bases not matched to a gene; V was cut back by 3 bases and J by 4 bases. The CDR3 has 16 amino acids. Germline V gene data show CDR1 as DFQATT and CDR2 as SNEGSKA (reference sequence). Study outcomes and limitations: As for the disease-linked clones, they showed a CD8+ phenotype and occurred at relatively low frequencies in peripheral blood. Clones linked to disease were reported to show significant enrichment in matched ankylosing spondylitis synovial fluid. A motif of eight or nine highly homologous TCR beta variants was seen as apparently characteristic of ankylosing spondylitis blood.

This clonotype was picked up a small number of times. Antigen unknown. The V gene is TRBV20-1, the J gene TRBJ2-1; 9 nucleotides line up with TRBD2. This sequence originates from a female donor with ankylosing spondylitis or in good health (not recorded which). Sequenced material: blood, either unsorted or a sorted T cell fraction (not recorded which). In DNA, the CDR3 is TGCAGTGCTAGTTTTAGCGGGGGTCTAGGTTACAATGAGCAGTTCTTC. Protein sequence: CSASFSGGLGYNEQFF.